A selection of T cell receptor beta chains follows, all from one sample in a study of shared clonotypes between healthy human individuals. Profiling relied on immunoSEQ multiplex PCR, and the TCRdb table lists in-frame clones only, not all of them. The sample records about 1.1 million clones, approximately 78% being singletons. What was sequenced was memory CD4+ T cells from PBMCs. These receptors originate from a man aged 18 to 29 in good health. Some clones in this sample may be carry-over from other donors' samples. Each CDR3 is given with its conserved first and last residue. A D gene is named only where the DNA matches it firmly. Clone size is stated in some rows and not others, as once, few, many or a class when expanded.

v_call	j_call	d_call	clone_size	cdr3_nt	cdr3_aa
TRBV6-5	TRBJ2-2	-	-	TGTGCCAGCAGTTCCCCCCCCGGGTATGTCACCGGGGAGCTGTTTTTT	CASSSPPGYVTGELFF
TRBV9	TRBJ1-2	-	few	TGTGCCAGCAGCGTAGAGGGGAGGGACTATGGCTACACCTTC	CASSVEGRDYGYTF
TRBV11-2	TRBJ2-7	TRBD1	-	TGTGCCAGCAGCTTTTCCGGGACAGTCCCATCCGAGCAGTACTTC	CASSFSGTVPSEQYF
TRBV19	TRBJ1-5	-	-	TGTGCCAGTAGTCTAAGGACGGCTAATCAGCCCCAGCATTTT	CASSLRTANQPQHF
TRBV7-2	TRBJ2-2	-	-	TGTGCCTATCGGCGTACTCCGAACACCGGGGAGCTGTTTTTT	CAYRRTPNTGELFF
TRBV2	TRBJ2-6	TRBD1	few	TGTGCCAGCAGTGAAGGACGAGGACAGGGAAGCTCCGGGGCCAACGTCCTGACTTTC	CASSEGRGQGSSGANVLTF
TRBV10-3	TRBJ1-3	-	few	TGTGCCATCCGGGGCAGGGCTGGAAACACCATATATTTT	CAIRGRAGNTIYF
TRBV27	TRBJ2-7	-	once	TGTGCCAGCAGTTTCGGTCAGGGGTGGGTGGACGAGCAGTACTTC	CASSFGQGWVDEQYF
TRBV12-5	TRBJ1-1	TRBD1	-	TGTGCTAGTACCGGGACAGCAAACACTGAAGCTTTCTTT	CASTGTANTEAFF
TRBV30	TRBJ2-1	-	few	TGTGCCTGGAGTGGCGGAGGAGCCCATGAGCAGTTCTTC	CAWSGGGAHEQFF
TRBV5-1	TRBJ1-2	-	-	TGCGCCAGCAGCTTGGACAGGGTAACTGGCTACACCTTC	CASSLDRVTGYTF
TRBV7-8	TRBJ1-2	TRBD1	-	TGTGCCAGCAGCTTAGCGCGGGGACAGGGGGCCTATGGCTACACCTTC	CASSLARGQGAYGYTF
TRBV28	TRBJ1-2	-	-	TGTGCCAGCAGCCCGACACAAACCTATGGCTACACCTTC	CASSPTQTYGYTF
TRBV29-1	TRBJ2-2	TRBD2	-	TGCAGCGTTAGCTTGGGACTAGCGGTGACCGGGGAGCTGTTTTTT	CSVSLGLAVTGELFF
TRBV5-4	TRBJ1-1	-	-	TGTGCCAGCAGGGAAAGATGGGGGAAAGGAAACACTGAAGCTTTCTTT	CASRERWGKGNTEAFF
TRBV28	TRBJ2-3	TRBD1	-	TGTGCCAGCAGTTGGGGACAGGGTAGCACAGATACGCAGTATTTT	CASSWGQGSTDTQYF
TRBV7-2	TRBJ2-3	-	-	TGTGCCAGCAGCTTAGCGGTAGCGAGAGGCCCCACAGATACGCAGTATTTT	CASSLAVARGPTDTQYF
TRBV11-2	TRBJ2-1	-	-	TGTGCCAGCAGCTTACCCGCTAACCCCAATGAGCAGTTCTTC	CASSLPANPNEQFF
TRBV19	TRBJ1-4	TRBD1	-	TGTGCCAGTACAAGACGACAGGGGACTAATGAAAAACTGTTTTTT	CASTRRQGTNEKLFF
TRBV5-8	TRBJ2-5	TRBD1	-	TGTGCCAGCGTTCCGGGACAGGGGTATTGGGAGACCCAGTACTTC	CASVPGQGYWETQYF